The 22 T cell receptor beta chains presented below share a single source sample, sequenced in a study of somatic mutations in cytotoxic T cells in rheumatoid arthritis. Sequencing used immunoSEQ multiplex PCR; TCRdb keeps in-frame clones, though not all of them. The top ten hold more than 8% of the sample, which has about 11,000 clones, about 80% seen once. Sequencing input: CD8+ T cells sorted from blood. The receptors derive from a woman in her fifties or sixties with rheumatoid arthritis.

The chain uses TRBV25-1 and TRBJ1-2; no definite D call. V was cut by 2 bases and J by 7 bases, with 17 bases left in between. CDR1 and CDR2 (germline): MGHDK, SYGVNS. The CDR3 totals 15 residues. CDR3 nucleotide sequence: TGTGCCAGCAGTGAACATGAGACGACGGCGGGTGGCTACACCTTC. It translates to CASSEHETTAGGYTF.

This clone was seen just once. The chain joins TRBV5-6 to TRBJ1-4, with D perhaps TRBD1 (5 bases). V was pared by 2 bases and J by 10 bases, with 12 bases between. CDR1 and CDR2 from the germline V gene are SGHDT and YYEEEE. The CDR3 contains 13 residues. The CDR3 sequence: CASSFGGPGKLFF. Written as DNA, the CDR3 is TGTGCCAGCAGCTTCGGGGGTCCGGGAAAACTGTTTTTT.

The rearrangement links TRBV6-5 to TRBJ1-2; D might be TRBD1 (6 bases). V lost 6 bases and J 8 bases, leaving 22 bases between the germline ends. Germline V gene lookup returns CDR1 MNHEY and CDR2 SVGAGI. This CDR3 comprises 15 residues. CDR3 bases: TGTGCCAGCAGATTACGTAATCAGGACAGCGAGGGCTACACCTTC. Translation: CASRLRNQDSEGYTF.

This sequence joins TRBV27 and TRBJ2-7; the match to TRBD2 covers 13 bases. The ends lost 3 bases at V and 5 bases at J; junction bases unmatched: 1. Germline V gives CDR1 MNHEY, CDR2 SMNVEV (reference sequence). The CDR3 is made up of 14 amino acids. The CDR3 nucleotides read TGTGCCAGCAGTTTTACTAGCGGGAGGGACGAGCAGTACTTC. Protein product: CASSFTSGRDEQYF.

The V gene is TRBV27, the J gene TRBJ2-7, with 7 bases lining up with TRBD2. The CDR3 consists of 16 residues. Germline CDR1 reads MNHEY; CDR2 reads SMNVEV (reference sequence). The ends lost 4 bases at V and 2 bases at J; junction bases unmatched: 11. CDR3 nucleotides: TGTGCCAGCAGTTCCTATTTGGGGGAGGGGACCTACGAGCAGTACTTC. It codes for CASSSYLGEGTYEQYF.

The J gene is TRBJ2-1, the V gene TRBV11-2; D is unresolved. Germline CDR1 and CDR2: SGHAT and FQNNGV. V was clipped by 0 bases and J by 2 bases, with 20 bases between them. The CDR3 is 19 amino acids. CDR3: CASSLEGPQNPPPYNEQFF. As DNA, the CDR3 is TGTGCCAGCAGCTTAGAGGGCCCACAGAATCCGCCCCCCTACAATGAGCAGTTCTTC.

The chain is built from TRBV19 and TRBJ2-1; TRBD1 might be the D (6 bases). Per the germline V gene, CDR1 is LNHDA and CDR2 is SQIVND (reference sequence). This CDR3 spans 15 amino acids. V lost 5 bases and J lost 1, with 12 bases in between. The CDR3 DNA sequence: TGTGCCAGTAGTCTTAAGGGGGTTTCCTACAATGAGCAGTTCTTC. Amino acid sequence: CASSLKGVSYNEQFF.

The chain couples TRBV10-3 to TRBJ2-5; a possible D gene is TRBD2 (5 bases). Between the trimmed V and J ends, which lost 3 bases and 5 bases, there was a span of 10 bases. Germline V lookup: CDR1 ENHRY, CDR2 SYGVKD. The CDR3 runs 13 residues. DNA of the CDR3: TGTGCCATCAGTGACGAGGGCTGGGAGACCCAGTACTTC. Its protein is CAISDEGWETQYF.

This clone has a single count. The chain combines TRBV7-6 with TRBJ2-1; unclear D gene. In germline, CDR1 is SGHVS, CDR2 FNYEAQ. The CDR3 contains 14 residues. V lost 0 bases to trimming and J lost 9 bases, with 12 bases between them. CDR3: CASSLAMETGEQFF. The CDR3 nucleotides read TGTGCCAGCAGCTTAGCTATGGAAACGGGTGAGCAGTTCTTC.

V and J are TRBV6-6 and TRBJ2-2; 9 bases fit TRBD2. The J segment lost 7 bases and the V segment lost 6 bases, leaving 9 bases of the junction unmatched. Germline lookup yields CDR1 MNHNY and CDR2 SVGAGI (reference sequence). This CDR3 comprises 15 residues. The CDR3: CASRSLAGDDGELFF. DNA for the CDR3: TGTGCCAGCAGATCCTTAGCGGGAGACGACGGGGAGCTGTTTTTT.

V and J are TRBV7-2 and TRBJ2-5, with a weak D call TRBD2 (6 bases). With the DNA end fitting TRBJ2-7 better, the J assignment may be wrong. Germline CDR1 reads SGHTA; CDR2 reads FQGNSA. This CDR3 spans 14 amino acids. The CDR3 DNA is TGTGCCGTAACCCGGGGGATGGCCGCCTACGAGCAGTACTTC. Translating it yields CAVTRGMAAYEQYF.

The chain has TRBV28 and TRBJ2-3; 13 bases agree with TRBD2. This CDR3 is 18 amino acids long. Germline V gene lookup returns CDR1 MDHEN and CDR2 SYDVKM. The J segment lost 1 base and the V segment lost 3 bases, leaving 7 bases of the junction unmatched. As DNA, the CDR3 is TGTGCCAGCAGTTTGTTCGGACTAGCGGGAGCAGGCACAGATACGCAGTATTTT. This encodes CASSLFGLAGAGTDTQYF. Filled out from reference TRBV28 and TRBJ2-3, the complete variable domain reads DVKVTQSSRYLVKRTGEKVFLECVQDMDHENMFWYRQDPGLGLRLIYFSYDVKMKEKGDIPEGYSVSREKKERFSLILESASTNQTSMYLCASSLFGLAGAGTDTQYFGPGTRLTVL.

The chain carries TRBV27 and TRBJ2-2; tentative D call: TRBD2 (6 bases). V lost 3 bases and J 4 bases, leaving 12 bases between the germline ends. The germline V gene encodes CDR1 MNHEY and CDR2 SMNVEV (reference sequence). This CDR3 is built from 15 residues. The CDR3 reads CASSFRDSATGELFF. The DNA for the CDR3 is TGTGCCAGCAGTTTCCGGGACTCGGCCACCGGGGAGCTGTTTTTT.

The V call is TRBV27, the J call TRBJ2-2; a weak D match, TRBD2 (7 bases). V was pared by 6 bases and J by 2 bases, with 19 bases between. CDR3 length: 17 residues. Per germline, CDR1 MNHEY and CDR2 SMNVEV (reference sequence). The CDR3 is CASRRGAREVNTGELFF. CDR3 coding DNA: TGTGCCAGCAGACGGGGGGCACGGGAGGTAAACACCGGGGAGCTGTTTTTT.

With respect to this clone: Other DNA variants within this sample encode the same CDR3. CDR3 sequence: CASSGGQGAGETQYF. DNA of the CDR3: TGTGCCAGCAGCGGGGGACAGGGGGCTGGAGAGACCCAGTACTTC. The gene calls are TRBV9 and TRBJ2-5; 12 bases agree with TRBD1. The CDR3 length is 15 residues. V dropped 3 bases and J dropped 4; count of bases not matched to a gene: 4. From germline, CDR1 is SGDLS and CDR2 YYNGEE. The entire variable domain, with the rest obtained from reference TRBV9 and TRBJ2-5, is as follows: DSGVTQTPKHLITATGQRVTLRCSPRSGDLSVYWYQQSLDQGLQFLIQYYNGEERAKGNILERFSAQQFPDLHSELNLSSLELGDSALYFCASSGGQGAGETQYFGPGTRLLVL.

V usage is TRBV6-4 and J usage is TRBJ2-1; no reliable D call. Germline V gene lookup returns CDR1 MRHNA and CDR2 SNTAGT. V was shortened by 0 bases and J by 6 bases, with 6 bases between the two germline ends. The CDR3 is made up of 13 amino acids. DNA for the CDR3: TGTGCCAGCAGTGACTCAACGGTCAATGAGCAGTTCTTC. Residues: CASSDSTVNEQFF.

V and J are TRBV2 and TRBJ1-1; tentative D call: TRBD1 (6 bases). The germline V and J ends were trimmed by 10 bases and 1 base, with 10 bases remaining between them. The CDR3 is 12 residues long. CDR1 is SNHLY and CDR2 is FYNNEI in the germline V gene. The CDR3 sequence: CAIQTGNTEAFF. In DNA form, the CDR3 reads TGTGCCATCCAGACAGGGAACACTGAAGCTTTCTTT.

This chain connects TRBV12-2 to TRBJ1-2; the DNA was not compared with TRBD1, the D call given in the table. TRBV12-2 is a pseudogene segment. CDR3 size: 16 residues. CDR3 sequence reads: CASRLEYTGTNYGYTF. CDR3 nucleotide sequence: TGTGCAAGTCGCTTAGAATACACAGGGACTAACTATGGCTACACCTTC.

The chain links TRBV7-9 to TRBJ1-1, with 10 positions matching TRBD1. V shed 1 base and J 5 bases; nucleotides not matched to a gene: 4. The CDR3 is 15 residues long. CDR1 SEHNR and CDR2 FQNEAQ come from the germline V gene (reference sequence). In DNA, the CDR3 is TGTGCCAGCAGCTTAGGACAGGGGGCTGAGACTGAAGCTTTCTTT. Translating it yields CASSLGQGAETEAFF.

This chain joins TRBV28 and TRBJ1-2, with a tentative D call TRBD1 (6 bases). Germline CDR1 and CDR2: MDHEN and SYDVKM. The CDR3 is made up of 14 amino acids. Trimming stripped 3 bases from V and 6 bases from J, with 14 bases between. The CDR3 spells CASSFLGPGDGYTF. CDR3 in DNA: TGTGCCAGCAGTTTTTTGGGACCAGGGGATGGCTACACCTTC.

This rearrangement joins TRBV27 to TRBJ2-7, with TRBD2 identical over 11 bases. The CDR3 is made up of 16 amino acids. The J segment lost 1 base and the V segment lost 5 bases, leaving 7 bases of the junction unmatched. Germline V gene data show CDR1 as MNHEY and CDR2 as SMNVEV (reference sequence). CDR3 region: CASSPSTSGGSYEQYF. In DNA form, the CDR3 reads TGTGCCAGCAGTCCAAGCACTAGCGGGGGTTCCTACGAGCAGTACTTC.

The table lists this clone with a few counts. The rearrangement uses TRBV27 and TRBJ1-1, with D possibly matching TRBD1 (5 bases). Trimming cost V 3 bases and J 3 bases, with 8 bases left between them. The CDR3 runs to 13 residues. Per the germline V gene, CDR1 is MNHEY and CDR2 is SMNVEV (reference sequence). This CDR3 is CASSFSGDTEAFF. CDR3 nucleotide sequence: TGTGCCAGCAGTTTTTCGGGGGACACTGAAGCTTTCTTT.